This T cell receptor beta chain originates from a study of blood T cell repertoires in COVID-19. CDR3 length: 15 residues. The ends lost 5 bases at V and 1 base at J; junction bases unmatched: 7. Germline V CDR1 and CDR2: SGHVS, FQNEAQ. As processed by the authors: Using reference gene primer amplification, nucleated cell counts were estimated. Libraries were prepared by immunoSEQ multiplex PCR; TCRdb keeps only in-frame clonotypes and omits some of them. Clonal size and the V and J genes are those of that table, whereas D and trimming came from the DNA. The sample includes 200,000 to 250,000 clones, around 89% of them seen just once. This clone was recorded once.

This receptor was obtained from a woman aged 25 to 45 who had recovered from COVID-19. What was sequenced was PBMCs or T cells enriched from blood (not recorded which). The rearrangement joins TRBV7-8 to TRBJ1-1; 7 nucleotides agree with TRBD1. This chain's CDR3 is CASSEDRVENTEAFF. In DNA form, the CDR3 reads TGTGCCAGCAGCGAAGACAGGGTGGAGAACACTGAAGCTTTCTTT.